A selection of T cell receptor beta chains follows, all from one sample in a study of cytomegalovirus exposure and HLA in healthy donors. Produced via immunoSEQ multiplex PCR; TCRdb's table is partial and in-frame only. This table has 40,000 to 45,000 clones, 77% appearing once. Sequencing was carried out using PBMCs. Receptors originate from a man between 25 and 39 years old in good health and CMV-seronegative. Each CDR3 is given with its conserved first and last residue. A D gene is named only where the DNA matches it firmly. A clone size is listed for some rows: how often the clone was seen (once, few, many), or a class if it is expanded.

D gene: TRBD1
J gene: TRBJ2-1
CDR3 length: 15
V gene: TRBV5-4
clone size: NA
CDR3 DNA: TGTGCCAGCAGCTCAAAGGACAGGGTGAGGGATGAGCAGTTCTTC
CDR3 protein: CASSSKDRVRDEQFF

D gene: TRBD2
J gene: TRBJ2-2
CDR3 length: 14
V gene: TRBV7-2
clone size: NA
CDR3 DNA: TGTGCCAGCAGCTTATTGACTAGCAAGCGGGAGCTGTTTTTT
CDR3 protein: CASSLLTSKRELFF

D gene: TRBD2
J gene: TRBJ2-1
CDR3 length: 15
V gene: TRBV29-1
clone size: NA
CDR3 DNA: TGCAGCGTCAAACGACTAGCGGGTACCGATAATGAGCAGTTCTTC
CDR3 protein: CSVKRLAGTDNEQFF

D gene: NA
J gene: TRBJ1-1
CDR3 length: 14
V gene: TRBV15
clone size: NA
CDR3 DNA: TGTGCCACCAGCAGAGATCCGGGTGGCACTGAAGCTTTCTTT
CDR3 protein: CATSRDPGGTEAFF

D gene: NA
J gene: TRBJ2-1
CDR3 length: 19
V gene: TRBV27
clone size: NA
CDR3 DNA: TGTGCCAGCAGTTCGAGGAACGGTACGCGGCGGGGCTCCTACAATGAGCAGTTCTTC
CDR3 protein: CASSSRNGTRRGSYNEQFF

D gene: NA
J gene: TRBJ1-2
CDR3 length: 13
V gene: TRBV5-4
clone size: NA
CDR3 DNA: TGTGCCAGCAGCTTCTCCCGGGGGGATGGCTACACCTTC
CDR3 protein: CASSFSRGDGYTF

D gene: TRBD1
J gene: TRBJ2-5
CDR3 length: 14
V gene: TRBV5-5
clone size: NA
CDR3 DNA: TGTGCCAGCAGCGATACGACAGGGGGAGAGACCCAGTACTTC
CDR3 protein: CASSDTTGGETQYF

D gene: NA
J gene: TRBJ2-7
CDR3 length: 16
V gene: TRBV19
clone size: NA
CDR3 DNA: TGTGCCAGTAGTAGGGCAGGGGGGATAAGCTCCTACGAGCAGTACTTC
CDR3 protein: CASSRAGGISSYEQYF

D gene: TRBD1
J gene: TRBJ1-3
CDR3 length: 16
V gene: TRBV7-6
clone size: NA
CDR3 DNA: TGTGCCAGCAGCTTAGCGCCAGGGGGGTCTGGAAACACCATATATTTT
CDR3 protein: CASSLAPGGSGNTIYF

D gene: TRBD1
J gene: TRBJ1-5
CDR3 length: 17
V gene: TRBV7-2
clone size: NA
CDR3 DNA: TGTGCCAGCAGCTTAATAGGTGGGACAGGGGGCAATCAGCCCCAGCATTTT
CDR3 protein: CASSLIGGTGGNQPQHF

D gene: NA
J gene: TRBJ2-2
CDR3 length: 14
V gene: TRBV5-6
clone size: NA
CDR3 DNA: TGTGCCAGCAGCTTCACGCGAAACACCGGGGAGCTGTTTTTT
CDR3 protein: CASSFTRNTGELFF

D gene: TRBD2
J gene: TRBJ2-7
CDR3 length: 15
V gene: TRBV5-1
clone size: once
CDR3 DNA: TGCGCCAGCAGCTTGGCCGGCGGGAGCGGGTACGAGCAGTACTTC
CDR3 protein: CASSLAGGSGYEQYF

D gene: TRBD1
J gene: TRBJ2-2
CDR3 length: 14
V gene: TRBV9
clone size: few
CDR3 DNA: TGTGCCAGCAGCGTAGGACAGGGAACCGGGGAGCTGTTTTTT
CDR3 protein: CASSVGQGTGELFF

D gene: NA
J gene: TRBJ1-2
CDR3 length: 13
V gene: TRBV6-4
clone size: few
CDR3 DNA: TGTGCCAGCAGTGACAGCGGCAGCTATGGCTACACCTTC
CDR3 protein: CASSDSGSYGYTF

D gene: NA
J gene: TRBJ2-7
CDR3 length: 14
V gene: TRBV19
clone size: NA
CDR3 DNA: TGTGCCAGTAGTGTCCTACAGAGTGGCCACGAGCAGTACTTC
CDR3 protein: CASSVLQSGHEQYF

D gene: TRBD1
J gene: TRBJ2-7
CDR3 length: 13
V gene: TRBV18
clone size: NA
CDR3 DNA: TGTGCCAGCTCCTTGGGACAGGGGGACGAGCAGTACTTC
CDR3 protein: CASSLGQGDEQYF

D gene: TRBD2
J gene: TRBJ2-1
CDR3 length: 15
V gene: TRBV28
clone size: NA
CDR3 DNA: TGTGCCAGTCTAGCGGGAGGGGGGTCCTACAATGAGCAGTTCTTC
CDR3 protein: CASLAGGGSYNEQFF

D gene: TRBD1
J gene: TRBJ2-3
CDR3 length: 16
V gene: TRBV11-1
clone size: NA
CDR3 DNA: TGTGCCAGCAGGAAATTGACAGGGTCCGAATCAGATACGCAGTATTTT
CDR3 protein: CASRKLTGSESDTQYF

D gene: NA
J gene: TRBJ2-3
CDR3 length: 17
V gene: TRBV28
clone size: NA
CDR3 DNA: TGTGCCAGCAGTTGGCGGGATTCCCGGGCACACCCGGATACGCAGTATTTT
CDR3 protein: CASSWRDSRAHPDTQYF

D gene: TRBD1
J gene: TRBJ2-3
CDR3 length: 16
V gene: TRBV5-4
clone size: NA
CDR3 DNA: TGTGCCAGCAGCTTGGAGGGACAGGGGCTCACAGATACGCAGTATTTT
CDR3 protein: CASSLEGQGLTDTQYF

D gene: NA
J gene: TRBJ2-3
CDR3 length: 12
V gene: TRBV5-1
clone size: NA
CDR3 DNA: TGCGCCAGCAGCTTGCCCGGGGATACGCAGTATTTT
CDR3 protein: CASSLPGDTQYF

D gene: TRBD2
J gene: TRBJ2-2
CDR3 length: 15
V gene: TRBV7-2
clone size: once
CDR3 DNA: TGTGCCAGCAGCCCTAGCGGGAGGCTCACCGGGGAGCTGTTTTTT
CDR3 protein: CASSPSGRLTGELFF

D gene: TRBD2
J gene: TRBJ2-7
CDR3 length: 20
V gene: TRBV5-1
clone size: NA
CDR3 DNA: TGCGCCAGCAGCTTTCCCAAAACCGGGACTAGCGAGACGAGCTCCTACGAGCAGTACTTC
CDR3 protein: CASSFPKTGTSETSSYEQYF

D gene: NA
J gene: TRBJ1-2
CDR3 length: 13
V gene: TRBV10-3
clone size: few
CDR3 DNA: TGTGCCATCAGTCACGAAGAGGACTATGGCTACACCTTC
CDR3 protein: CAISHEEDYGYTF

D gene: TRBD1
J gene: TRBJ1-2
CDR3 length: 14
V gene: TRBV7-2
clone size: NA
CDR3 DNA: TGTGCCAGCAGCTCCGGACAGGGGAACTATGGCTACACCTTC
CDR3 protein: CASSSGQGNYGYTF

D gene: NA
J gene: TRBJ1-4
CDR3 length: 16
V gene: TRBV5-1
clone size: NA
CDR3 DNA: TGCGCCAGCAGCTCCCGGGGGGGAGGTGCTAATGAAAAACTGTTTTTT
CDR3 protein: CASSSRGGGANEKLFF

D gene: NA
J gene: TRBJ1-4
CDR3 length: 14
V gene: TRBV25-1
clone size: NA
CDR3 DNA: TGTGCCAGCAGTGCGAGTTATCGTAATGAAAAACTGTTTTTT
CDR3 protein: CASSASYRNEKLFF

D gene: TRBD1
J gene: TRBJ2-5
CDR3 length: 14
V gene: TRBV19
clone size: once
CDR3 DNA: TGTGCCAGTAGTTCCCGACAGGGCCAAGAGACCCAGTACTTC
CDR3 protein: CASSSRQGQETQYF

D gene: NA
J gene: TRBJ1-4
CDR3 length: 15
V gene: TRBV2
clone size: few
CDR3 DNA: TGTGCCAGCAGTGAGAGACAGGCAACTAATGAAAAACTGTTTTTT
CDR3 protein: CASSERQATNEKLFF

D gene: TRBD1
J gene: TRBJ2-7
CDR3 length: 15
V gene: TRBV6-6
clone size: NA
CDR3 DNA: TGTGCCAGCAAGCCCGCGGGACAGGGATTTTACGAGCAGTACTTC
CDR3 protein: CASKPAGQGFYEQYF

D gene: NA
J gene: TRBJ1-3
CDR3 length: 14
V gene: TRBV9
clone size: NA
CDR3 DNA: TGTGCCAGCAGCGCACGACGGGGGGGAAACACCATATATTTT
CDR3 protein: CASSARRGGNTIYF

D gene: NA
J gene: TRBJ1-1
CDR3 length: 13
V gene: TRBV19
clone size: NA
CDR3 DNA: TGTGCCACCAACAGGGTTGGGGGCACTGAAGCTTTCTTT
CDR3 protein: CATNRVGGTEAFF

D gene: TRBD2
J gene: TRBJ2-7
CDR3 length: 17
V gene: TRBV7-2
clone size: NA
CDR3 DNA: TGTGCCAGCAGCTTTGTGGAAAGCCCTAGCGGCCCCTACGAGCAGTACTTC
CDR3 protein: CASSFVESPSGPYEQYF

D gene: TRBD1
J gene: TRBJ1-2
CDR3 length: 13
V gene: TRBV2
clone size: NA
CDR3 DNA: TGTGCCAGCAGTGGACAGGGGGCCGGCGGCTACACCTTC
CDR3 protein: CASSGQGAGGYTF

D gene: NA
J gene: TRBJ2-7
CDR3 length: 13
V gene: TRBV13
clone size: NA
CDR3 DNA: TGTGCCAGCAGTCTAGGAACTAGCAGCGAGCAGTACTTC
CDR3 protein: CASSLGTSSEQYF

D gene: NA
J gene: TRBJ2-7
CDR3 length: 11
V gene: TRBV18
clone size: NA
CDR3 DNA: TGTGCCAGCTCACCTGATGAGGAGCAGTACTTC
CDR3 protein: CASSPDEEQYF

D gene: NA
J gene: TRBJ1-2
CDR3 length: 13
V gene: TRBV14
clone size: NA
CDR3 DNA: TGTGCCAGCAGCGAAGCGGTAAACTATGGCTACACCTTC
CDR3 protein: CASSEAVNYGYTF